These 8 T cell receptor beta chains originate from one sample sequenced in a study of CD8 T cells in Susac syndrome (dated by TCRdb to about 2019). Library method: the immunoSEQ multiplex PCR assay. RNA was extracted using the RNeasy kit, and roughly 0.5 to 1 microgram was reverse transcribed with random hexamers. TCRdb reanalyzed the raw reads on its own, using fastp at Q25 for trimming and MiXCR for clone calling, and kept in-frame beta chains. Here each entry gathers all rows of one CDR3 protein and keeps the most common genes and DNA. This sample holds 150,000 to 200,000 distinct CDR3 sequences; approximately 95% were observed only once. Of the sample, over 0.08% falls within the top ten clones. The sequenced material came from CD4+ T cells from PBMCs. These receptors originate from a human donor with multiple sclerosis.

The chain has TRBV5-4 and TRBJ1-2; D unclear. Germline assignment: CDR1 SGHNT and CDR2 YYREEE (reference sequence). The CDR3 has 14 residues. V lost 0 bases, J lost 6 bases, and 12 bases lay in between. In DNA, the CDR3 is TGTGCCAGCAGCTTGGTCGGCAGAGAGAATGGCTACACCTTC. This encodes CASSLVGRENGYTF. The full variable domain, its missing parts supplied by reference TRBV5-4 and TRBJ1-2, is ETGVTQSPTHLIKTRGQQVTLRCSSQSGHNTVSWYQQALGQGPQFIFQYYREEENGRGNFPPRFSGLQFPNYSSELNVNALELDDSALYLCASSLVGRENGYTFGSGTRLTVV.

In nucleotides, the CDR3 is TGTGCCAGCAGTTTAGGGATTATGAACACTGAAGCTTTCTTT. As protein: CASSLGIMNTEAFF. The chain is built from TRBV12-3 or TRBV12-4 and TRBJ1-1, with D unclear. The CDR3 contains 14 residues. The germline V and J ends were trimmed by 1 base and 0 bases, with 6 bases remaining between them.

The chain recombines TRBV21-1 with TRBJ1-1; the table's TRBD1 call for D was not verified on the DNA. TRBV21-1 is a pseudogene segment. The CDR3 extends over 13 amino acids. CDR3 sequence (DNA): TGTGCCAGCAGCAAAGGACAGGGCGCTGAAGCTTTCTTT. Protein sequence: CASSKGQGAEAFF.

The genes are TRBV12-3 or TRBV12-4 and TRBJ2-3, with D perhaps assigned TRBD1 or TRBD2 (5 bases each). With 4 bases removed from V and 4 bases from J, the gap between germline ends came to 12 bases. This CDR3 has 14 residues. CDR3 DNA sequence: TGTGCCAGCAGTTGGGGGAGTGCCGCAGATACGCAGTATTTT. Translating it yields CASSWGSAADTQYF.

CDR3 amino acids: CASSLGANEQFF. The DNA of the CDR3 is TGTGCCAGCAGCTTGGGAGCTAATGAGCAGTTCTTC. V is TRBV7-9 and J is TRBJ2-1, with a tentative D call TRBD2 (5 bases). Trimming cost V 3 bases and J 7 bases, with 7 bases left between them. CDR1 SEHNR and CDR2 FQNEAQ come from the germline V gene (reference sequence). This CDR3 comprises 12 residues.

The chain is built from TRBV15 and TRBJ2-2; the D is unclear. The germline gives CDR1 LNHNV, CDR2 YYDKDF (reference sequence). V was cut by 1 base and J by 6 bases, with 6 bases left in between. The CDR3 has 13 residues. The CDR3 nucleotides are TGTGCCACCAGCAGAGGAGCCTCCGGGGAGCTGTTTTTT. The encoded protein is CATSRGASGELFF.

The DNA of the CDR3 is TGTGCCAGCAGTGATCTGGACTCCTACGAGCAGTACTTC. Amino acids: CASSDLDSYEQYF. The chain combines TRBV2 with TRBJ2-7; D unresolved. V shed 3 bases and J shed 0 bases, with 6 bases lying between them. The length of the CDR3 is 13 residues. CDR1 and CDR2 (germline): SNHLY, FYNNEI.

The V gene is TRBV6-2 or TRBV6-3, the J gene TRBJ2-4; D may be TRBD1 (6 bases). The CDR3 is made up of 17 amino acids. V lost 2 bases to trimming and J lost 1 base, with 15 bases between them. Germline V gene data show CDR1 as MNHEY and CDR2 as SVGEGT. The CDR3 spells CASSYPFDRPAKNIQYF. In DNA, the CDR3 is TGTGCCAGCAGTTACCCATTCGACAGGCCGGCCAAAAACATTCAGTACTTC.